This entry features one T cell receptor beta chain sequence. No cognate antigen has been identified for it. No per-base quality is available; no much larger clone lies one base away. The CDR3 starts with the cysteine, ends with the phenylalanine, and has 16 residues. Left in the record is the CDR3 DNA by itself, 48 bases read in frame from the first base. V loses 4 bases, J loses 2 bases, and the germline ends lie 19 bases apart. Reading the germline V gene gives CDR1 SGHRS and CDR2 YFSETQ. To demonstrate the VDJtools post-analysis software, TCR beta repertoires were profiled from the peripheral blood of about a dozen young patients with multiple sclerosis. The multiple sclerosis patients were children and adolescents ranging in age from roughly 6 to 16 years. Receptor amplification or capture employed PCR. These reads were obtained on an Illumina HiSeq 2500. To reduce PCR and sequencing biases, unique molecular identifiers were built into the TCR beta cDNA libraries. Per 1 to 10 million input T cells, approximately 500,000 cDNA molecules were obtained, such that each molecule approximated one T cell. The patient libraries were prepared and sequenced using the same protocol as the earlier healthy control dataset. Samples belonging to the same batch were prepared together, multiplexed and sequenced on a shared HiSeq lane. The original pipeline was this. MIGEC handled the raw barcoded reads, throwing out single-read molecular identifier groups before consensus assembly and CDR3 extraction. Clonotype tables were post-analysed with VDJtools, normalizing diversity by down-sampling all datasets to the smallest sample size. In repertoire overlap clustering, CDR3 amino acid sequences, but not nucleotide sequences, were matched to correct batch-related cross-sample contamination. The public reads were reprocessed in TCRdb via fastp at Q25 and MiXCR, keeping in-frame beta chains. Rows are unified per CDR3 protein, each entry keeping the most common DNA and genes. The V and J calls were determined by TCRdb, not by the authors. This sample gives 500,000 to 600,000 distinct CDR3 sequences in total; 44% of them show up just once. The ten largest clones take up about 1.8% of the sample.

This entry is derived from a study of post-analysis software for immune sequencing data (dated by TCRdb to the mid-2010s). Regarding the research as a whole: Relapsing-remitting, secondary progressive and progressive-relapsing multiple sclerosis were recorded as disease courses, and subtype annotation was lacking for some patients. The multiple sclerosis patient repertoires were compared with more than 9 previously published healthy control repertoires from donors aged about 6 to 25 years. A subset of samples was prepared in parallel using single-end sample barcoding, then pooled and co-amplified after Illumina adapter ligation. The paper's findings and limits, for the study overall: Compared with controls, multiple sclerosis patients had significantly lower normalized Chao1 diversity, a finding suggesting substantial peripheral T-cell clonal expansion. Patients showed significantly higher frequencies than controls for roughly five TRBV segments, among them TRBV5-6, TRBV5-1 and TRBV20-1. Strong co-clustering of samples prepared in the same batch was shown by direct clustering with F measure, prompting a batch-effect correction. The multiple sclerosis patient group was slightly younger than the control group.

This sequence originates from a girl aged 10-17 years with multiple sclerosis. Sequencing was done on a sample of blood. This chain is built from TRBV5-1 and TRBJ2-7; there is no confident call for the D gene. The CDR3 region has the sequence CASSIDPDAAAYEQYF. The sequenced DNA is TGCGCCAGCAGCATCGACCCGGACGCCGCCGCCTACGAGCAGTACTTC.